This TCR beta chain originates from a study of early T cells in non-severe SARS-CoV-2 infection. As for the study in general: Unsorted whole blood bulk RNA was sequenced, with unpaired chains.

Study-level points and caveats: Reliance on VDJdb matching favored anti-spike CD8 responses; private and CD4 specificities were missed.

Attachment of unique molecular identifiers was made to individual cDNA molecules. TCRdb analysed the 5' RACE reads with MiXCR anew, one entry per CDR3 protein. The sample shows roughly 61,000 distinct CDR3 sequences, roughly 13% of them seen only once. In this sample, this clonotype turned up many times. Its antigen remains unidentified. The CDR3 sequence is 15 residues long. The sequence was obtained from an adult who was a healthcare worker with PCR-confirmed SARS-CoV-2 infection or an uninfected control (not recorded which). V usage is TRBV21-1 and J usage is TRBJ2-6. TRBV21-1 constitutes a pseudogene. The sequencing used whole blood, collected at baseline. DNA of the CDR3: TGTGCCAGCAGCAAAGCGGGCTCTGGGGCCAACGTCCTGACTTTC. It yields the protein CASSKAGSGANVLTF.